Listed below are T cell receptor beta chains from one sample, sequenced in a study of identical twins. TCRdb re-called the 5' RACE reads with MiXCR, one entry per CDR3 protein. The sample consists of hundreds of thousands of distinct CDR3 sequences, 8% to 9% of them appearing once. The sample was also linked to a second study, of yellow fever vaccine responses in identical twins.

The sequencing sample was made of PBMCs. The receptors come from a woman aged 18-29 years in good health. CDR3s include the opening cysteine and the closing phenylalanine or tryptophan. Each record gives: V gene, D gene, clone size, J gene, CDR3 DNA, CDR3 protein. D genes are given only for firm matches. The size entry is marked missing in some rows and otherwise reads once, few, many or a size class.

>TRBV7-2|.|many|TRBJ2-3
TGTGCCAGCAATCGAGGGGATACGCAGTATTTT
CASNRGDTQYF
>TRBV19|.|few|TRBJ2-2
TGTGCCAGTAGTGTACGACAGGTACCCGGGGAGCTGTTTTTT
CASSVRQVPGELFF
>TRBV12-3/TRBV12-4|.|.|TRBJ2-3
TGTGCCAGCAGTTCGCCGGACAGATACACAGATACGCAGTATTTT
CASSSPDRYTDTQYF
>TRBV20-1|.|.|TRBJ2-7
TGCAGTGCTACCCGCGGCGGTGGCTACGAGCAGTACTTC
CSATRGGGYEQYF
>TRBV21-1|.|few|TRBJ2-7
TGTGCCAGCAGAGTCGACAGGGGCTACGAGCAGTACTTC
CASRVDRGYEQYF
>TRBV7-8|TRBD2|few|TRBJ2-3
TGTGCCAGCAGCCCCCGGTGGGCGGGCGGGGGATTCACAGATACGCAGTATTTT
CASSPRWAGGGFTDTQYF
>TRBV5-6|.|many|TRBJ1-4
TGTGCCAGCAGCTATGGACGGTCGAATGGGGAAAAACTGTTTTTT
CASSYGRSNGEKLFF
>TRBV9|.|.|TRBJ2-7
TGTGCCAGCCCCGGGAACGAGCCCACCTACGAGCAGTACTTC
CASPGNEPTYEQYF
>TRBV6-2/TRBV6-3|TRBD2|.|TRBJ2-7
TGTGCCAGCAGTCTCTTAGCGGGATTTTCCTACGAGCAGTACTTC
CASSLLAGFSYEQYF
>TRBV12-3/TRBV12-4|.|many|TRBJ1-4
TGTGCCAGCAGTCTCCGGGCTACTGATGAAAAACTGTTTTTT
CASSLRATDEKLFF
>TRBV27|.|.|TRBJ2-7
TGTGCCAGCAGTTTATCGGTGGGGGTTTCCTACGAGCAGTACTTC
CASSLSVGVSYEQYF
>TRBV6-1|.|many|TRBJ2-7
TGTGCCAGCAGTGAAGGAGCTAGCGAGGTGAGCGAGCAGTACTTC
CASSEGASEVSEQYF